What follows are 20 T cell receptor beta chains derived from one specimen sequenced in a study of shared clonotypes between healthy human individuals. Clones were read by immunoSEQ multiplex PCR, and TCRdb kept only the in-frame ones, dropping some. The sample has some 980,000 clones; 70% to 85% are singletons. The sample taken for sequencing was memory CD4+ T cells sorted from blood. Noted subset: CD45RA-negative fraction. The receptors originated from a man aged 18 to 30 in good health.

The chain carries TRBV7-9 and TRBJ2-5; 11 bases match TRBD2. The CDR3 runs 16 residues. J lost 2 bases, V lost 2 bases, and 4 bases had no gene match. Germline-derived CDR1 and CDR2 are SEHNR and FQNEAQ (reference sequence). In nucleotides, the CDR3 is TGTGCCAGCAGCTTAAGTAGCGGGAGGGGGCAAGAGACCCAGTACTTC. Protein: CASSLSSGRGQETQYF.

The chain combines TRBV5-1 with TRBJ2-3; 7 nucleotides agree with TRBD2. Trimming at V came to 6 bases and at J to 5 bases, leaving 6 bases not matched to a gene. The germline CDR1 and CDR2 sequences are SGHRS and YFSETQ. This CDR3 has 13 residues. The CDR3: CASTAGVVDTQYF. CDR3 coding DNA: TGCGCCAGCACTGCGGGGGTCGTAGATACGCAGTATTTT.

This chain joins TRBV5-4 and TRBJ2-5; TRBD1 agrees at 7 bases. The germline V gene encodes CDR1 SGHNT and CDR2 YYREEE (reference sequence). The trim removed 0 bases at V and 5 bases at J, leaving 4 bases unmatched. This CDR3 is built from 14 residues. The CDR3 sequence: CASSLAGQAETQYF. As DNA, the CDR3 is TGTGCCAGCAGCTTGGCCGGACAGGCTGAGACCCAGTACTTC.

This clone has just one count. This CDR3 is CASSLVGTLGQETQYF. The CDR3 coding sequence is TGCGCCAGCAGCTTGGTTGGGACTCTGGGACAAGAGACCCAGTACTTC. The chain is built from TRBV5-1 and TRBJ2-5, with D tentatively TRBD2 (6 bases). Germline V gene sequence: CDR1 SGHRS, CDR2 YFSETQ. V was cut by 0 bases and J by 2 bases, with 14 bases left in between. The CDR3 is 16 residues long.

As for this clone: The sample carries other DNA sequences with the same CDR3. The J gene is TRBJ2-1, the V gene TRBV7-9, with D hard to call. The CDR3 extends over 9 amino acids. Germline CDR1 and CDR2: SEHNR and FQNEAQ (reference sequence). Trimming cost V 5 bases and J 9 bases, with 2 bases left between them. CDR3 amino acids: CASSPEQFF. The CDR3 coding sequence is TGTGCCAGCAGCCCTGAGCAGTTCTTC.

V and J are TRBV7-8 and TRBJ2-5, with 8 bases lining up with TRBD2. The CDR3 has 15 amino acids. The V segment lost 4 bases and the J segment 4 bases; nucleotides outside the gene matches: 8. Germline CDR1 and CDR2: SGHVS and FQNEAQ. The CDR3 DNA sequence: TGTGCCAGCAGCTCTCAAGCAGCGGGAGTAGAGACCCAGTACTTC. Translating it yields CASSSQAAGVETQYF.

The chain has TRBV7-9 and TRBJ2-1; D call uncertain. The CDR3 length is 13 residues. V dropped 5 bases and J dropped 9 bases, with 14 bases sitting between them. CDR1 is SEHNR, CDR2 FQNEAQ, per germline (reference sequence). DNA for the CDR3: TGTGCCAGCAGCCTCCCCGAGTTTGGTGAGCAGTTCTTC. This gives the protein CASSLPEFGEQFF. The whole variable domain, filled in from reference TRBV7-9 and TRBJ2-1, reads DTGVSQNPRHKITKRGQNVTFRCDPISEHNRLYWYRQTLGQGPEFLTYFQNEAQLEKSRLLSDRFSAERPKGSFSTLEIQRTEQGDSAMYLCASSLPEFGEQFFGPGTRLTVL.

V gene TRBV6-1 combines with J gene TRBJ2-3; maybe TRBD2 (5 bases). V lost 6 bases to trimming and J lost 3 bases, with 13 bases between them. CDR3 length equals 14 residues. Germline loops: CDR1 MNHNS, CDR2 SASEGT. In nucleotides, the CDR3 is TGTGCCAGCAGCCTCGAGGGCTGGACAGATACGCAGTATTTT. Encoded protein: CASSLEGWTDTQYF.

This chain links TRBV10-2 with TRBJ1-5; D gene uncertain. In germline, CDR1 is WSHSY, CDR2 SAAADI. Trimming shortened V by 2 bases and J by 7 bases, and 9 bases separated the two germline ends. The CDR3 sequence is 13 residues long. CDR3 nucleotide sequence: TGCGCCAGCAGTGAGGGGATTCGCCAGCCCCAGCATTTT. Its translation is CASSEGIRQPQHF.

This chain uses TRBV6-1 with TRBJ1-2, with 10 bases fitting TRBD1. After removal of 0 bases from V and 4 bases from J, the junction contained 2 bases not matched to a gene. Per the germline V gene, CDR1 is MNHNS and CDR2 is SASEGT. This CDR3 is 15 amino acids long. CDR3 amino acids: CASSEATGGSYGYTF. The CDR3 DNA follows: TGTGCCAGCAGTGAAGCGACAGGGGGCTCCTATGGCTACACCTTC.

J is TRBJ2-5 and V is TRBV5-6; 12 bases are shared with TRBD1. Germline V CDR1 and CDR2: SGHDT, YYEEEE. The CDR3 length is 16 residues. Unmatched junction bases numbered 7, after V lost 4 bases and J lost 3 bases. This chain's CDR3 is CASSLGTGGAEETQYF. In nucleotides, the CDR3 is TGTGCCAGCAGCCTCGGGACAGGGGGCGCGGAAGAGACCCAGTACTTC.

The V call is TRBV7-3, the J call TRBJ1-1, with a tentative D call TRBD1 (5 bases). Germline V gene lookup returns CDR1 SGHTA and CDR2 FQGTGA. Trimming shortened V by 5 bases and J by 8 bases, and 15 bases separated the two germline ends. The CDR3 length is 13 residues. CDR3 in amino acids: CASSQGLGSEAFF. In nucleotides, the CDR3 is TGTGCCAGCAGCCAGGGACTTGGAAGCGAAGCTTTCTTT.

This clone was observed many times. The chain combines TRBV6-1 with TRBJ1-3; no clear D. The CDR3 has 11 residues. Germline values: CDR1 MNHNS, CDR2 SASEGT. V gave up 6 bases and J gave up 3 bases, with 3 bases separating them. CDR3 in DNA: TGTGCCAGCAGAGGTGGAAACACCATATATTTT. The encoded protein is CASRGGNTIYF.

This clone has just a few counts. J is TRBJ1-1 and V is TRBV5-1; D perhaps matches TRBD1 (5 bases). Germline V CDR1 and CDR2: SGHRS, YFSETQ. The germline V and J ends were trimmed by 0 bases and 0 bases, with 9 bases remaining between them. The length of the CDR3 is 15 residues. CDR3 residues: CASSLGTTLNTEAFF. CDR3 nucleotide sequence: TGCGCCAGCAGCTTGGGGACAACCCTGAACACTGAAGCTTTCTTT.

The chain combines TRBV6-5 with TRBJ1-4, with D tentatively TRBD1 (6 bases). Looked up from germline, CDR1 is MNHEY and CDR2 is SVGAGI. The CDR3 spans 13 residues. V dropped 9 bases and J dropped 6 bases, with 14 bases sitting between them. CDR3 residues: CASRGGIHEKLFF. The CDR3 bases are TGTGCCAGTAGGGGGGGAATCCATGAAAAACTGTTTTTT.

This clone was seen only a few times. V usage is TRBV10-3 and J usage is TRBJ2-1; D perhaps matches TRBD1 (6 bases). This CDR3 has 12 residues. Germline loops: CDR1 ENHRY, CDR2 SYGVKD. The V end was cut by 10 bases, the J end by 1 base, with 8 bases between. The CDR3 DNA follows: TGTGCCACAGGACAGTCCTACAATGAGCAGTTCTTC. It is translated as CATGQSYNEQFF.

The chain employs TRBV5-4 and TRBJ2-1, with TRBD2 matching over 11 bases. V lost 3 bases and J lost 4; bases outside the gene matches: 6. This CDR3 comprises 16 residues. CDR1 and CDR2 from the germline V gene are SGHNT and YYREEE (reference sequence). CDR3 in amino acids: CASSSRTSGQYNEQFF. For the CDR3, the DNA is TGTGCCAGCAGCTCCCGGACTAGCGGGCAATACAATGAGCAGTTCTTC.

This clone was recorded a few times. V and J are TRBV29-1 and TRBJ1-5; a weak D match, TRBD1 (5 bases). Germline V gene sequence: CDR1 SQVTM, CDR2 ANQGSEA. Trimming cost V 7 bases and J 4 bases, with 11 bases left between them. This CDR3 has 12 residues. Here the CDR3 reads CSGGEGNQPQHF. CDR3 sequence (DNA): TGCAGCGGGGGGGAGGGTAATCAGCCCCAGCATTTT.

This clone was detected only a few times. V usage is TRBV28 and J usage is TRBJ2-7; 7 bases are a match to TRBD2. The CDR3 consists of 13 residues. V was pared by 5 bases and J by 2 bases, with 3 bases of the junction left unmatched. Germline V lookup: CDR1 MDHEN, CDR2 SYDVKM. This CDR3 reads CASSGDYPYEQYF. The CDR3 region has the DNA TGTGCCAGCAGTGGGGACTACCCCTACGAGCAGTACTTC.

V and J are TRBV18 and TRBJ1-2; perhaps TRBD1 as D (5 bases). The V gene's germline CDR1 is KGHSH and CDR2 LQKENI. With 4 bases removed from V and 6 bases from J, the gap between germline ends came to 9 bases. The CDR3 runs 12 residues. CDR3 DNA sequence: TGTGCCAGCTCACTGCAGGGTGATGGCTACACCTTC. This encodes CASSLQGDGYTF.